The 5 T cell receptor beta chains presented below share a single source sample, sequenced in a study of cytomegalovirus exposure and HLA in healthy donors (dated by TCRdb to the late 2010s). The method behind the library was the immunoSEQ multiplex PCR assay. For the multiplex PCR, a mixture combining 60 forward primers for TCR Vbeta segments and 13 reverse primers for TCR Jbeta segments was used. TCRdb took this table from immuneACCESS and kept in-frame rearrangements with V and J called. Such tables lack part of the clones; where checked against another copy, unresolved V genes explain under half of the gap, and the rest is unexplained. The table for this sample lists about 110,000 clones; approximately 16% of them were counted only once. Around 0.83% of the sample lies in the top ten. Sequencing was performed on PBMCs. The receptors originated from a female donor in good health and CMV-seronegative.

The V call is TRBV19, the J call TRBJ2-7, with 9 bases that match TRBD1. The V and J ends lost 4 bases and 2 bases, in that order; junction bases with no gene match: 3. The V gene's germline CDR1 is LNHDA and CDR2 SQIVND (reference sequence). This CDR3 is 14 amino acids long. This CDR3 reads CASSTGTGTYEQYF. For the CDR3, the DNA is TGTGCCAGTAGTACCGGGACAGGGACCTACGAGCAGTACTTC.

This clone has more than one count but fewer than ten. The CDR3 coding sequence is TGTGCCAGCAGCTTGGCGGGACTAGCGGGTCCCCACTACGAGCAGTACTTC. Encoded protein: CASSLAGLAGPHYEQYF. The chain links TRBV5-6 to TRBJ2-7, with TRBD2 matching 12 bases. The CDR3 extends over 17 amino acids. Germline-derived CDR1 and CDR2 are SGHDT and YYEEEE. V was pared by 0 bases and J by 3 bases, with 7 bases of the junction left unmatched.

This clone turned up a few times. In nucleotides, the CDR3 is TGTGCCAGCAGCTTAGCGCGGGAGGGGGCTGCTGGTGGCTACACCTTC. It encodes CASSLAREGAAGGYTF. This chain joins TRBV7-2 and TRBJ1-2, with TRBD1 identical over 7 bases. The CDR3 loop spans 16 amino acids. Germline values: CDR1 SGHTA, CDR2 FQGNSA. The V gene end was trimmed by 0 bases and the J gene end by 7 bases; junction bases not matched to a gene: 11.

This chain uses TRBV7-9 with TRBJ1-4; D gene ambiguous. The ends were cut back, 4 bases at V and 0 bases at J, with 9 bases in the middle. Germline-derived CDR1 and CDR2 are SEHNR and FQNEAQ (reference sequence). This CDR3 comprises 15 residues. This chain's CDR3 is CASSSSTATNEKLFF. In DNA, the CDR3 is TGTGCCAGCAGCTCCTCGACTGCAACTAATGAAAAACTGTTTTTT.

The CDR3 region is CASSGTSGRTTGELFF. DNA for the CDR3: TGTGCCAGCAGCGGGACTAGCGGGAGGACCACCGGGGAGCTGTTTTTT. The rearrangement links TRBV9 to TRBJ2-2, with TRBD2 matching over 14 bases. V was pared by 3 bases and J by 4 bases, with 2 bases of the junction left unmatched. CDR3 length equals 16 residues. Germline V gene lookup returns CDR1 SGDLS and CDR2 YYNGEE.